Sequencing of this TCR beta chain was carried out in a study of graft-versus-host responses after intestinal transplantation. Assay: immunoSEQ multiplex PCR; the TCRdb copy retains only in-frame clones and omits some. The sample contains approximately 90,000 clones, about 88% of which appear only once. Comment on this clone: Its antigen is undetermined. Within the sample, other DNA sequences also encode this same CDR3.

Losses at the gene ends were 5 bases for V and 4 bases for J; bases not matched to a gene: 0. The CDR3 has 12 residues. CDR1 SGHNT and CDR2 YENEEA come from the germline V gene. The sequence was collected from a human donor who was the organ donor for an intestinal transplant. V usage is TRBV11-3 and J usage is TRBJ1-2, with 8 bases matching TRBD1. Specimen: unstimulated CD4+ T cells sorted from spleen or lymph node cells, collected before transplant. The CDR3 region is CASSQGAYGYTF. The CDR3 region has the DNA TGTGCCAGCAGCCAGGGGGCCTATGGCTACACCTTC.